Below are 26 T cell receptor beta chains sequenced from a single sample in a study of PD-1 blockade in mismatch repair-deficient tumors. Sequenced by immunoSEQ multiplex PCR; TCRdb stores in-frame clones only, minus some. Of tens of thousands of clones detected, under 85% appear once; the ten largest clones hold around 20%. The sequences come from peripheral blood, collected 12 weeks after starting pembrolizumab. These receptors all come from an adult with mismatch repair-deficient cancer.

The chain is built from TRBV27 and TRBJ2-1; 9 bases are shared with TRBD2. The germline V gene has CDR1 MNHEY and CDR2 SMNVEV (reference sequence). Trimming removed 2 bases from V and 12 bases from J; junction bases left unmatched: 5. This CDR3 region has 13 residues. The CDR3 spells CASSLAGGAGQFF. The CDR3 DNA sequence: TGTGCCAGCAGTTTAGCGGGAGGGGCTGGGCAGTTCTTC.

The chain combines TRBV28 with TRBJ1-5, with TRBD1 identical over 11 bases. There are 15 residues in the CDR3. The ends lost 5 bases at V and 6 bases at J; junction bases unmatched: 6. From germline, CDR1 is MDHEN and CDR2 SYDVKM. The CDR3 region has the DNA TGTGCCAGCAGTCCCCGGACAGGGGGCACTCAGCCCCAGCATTTT. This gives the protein CASSPRTGGTQPQHF.

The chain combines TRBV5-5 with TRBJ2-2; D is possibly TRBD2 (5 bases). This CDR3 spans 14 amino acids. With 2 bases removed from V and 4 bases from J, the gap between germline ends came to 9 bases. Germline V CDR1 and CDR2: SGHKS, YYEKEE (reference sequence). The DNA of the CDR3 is TGTGCCAGCAGCTTCCGGGCGGGCACCGGGGAGCTGTTTTTT. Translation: CASSFRAGTGELFF.

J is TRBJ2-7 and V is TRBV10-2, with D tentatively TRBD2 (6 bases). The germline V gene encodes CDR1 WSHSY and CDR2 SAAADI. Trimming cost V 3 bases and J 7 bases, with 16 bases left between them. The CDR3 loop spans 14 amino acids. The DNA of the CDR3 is TGCGCCAGCAGTGATTCTTCCGGGAGAAGTGAGCAGTACTTC. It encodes CASSDSSGRSEQYF.

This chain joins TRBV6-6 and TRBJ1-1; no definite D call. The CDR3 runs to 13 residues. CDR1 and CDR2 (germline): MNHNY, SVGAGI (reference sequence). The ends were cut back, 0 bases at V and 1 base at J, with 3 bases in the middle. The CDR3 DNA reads TGTGCCAGCAGTTACTCGGAGAACACTGAAGCTTTCTTT. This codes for CASSYSENTEAFF.

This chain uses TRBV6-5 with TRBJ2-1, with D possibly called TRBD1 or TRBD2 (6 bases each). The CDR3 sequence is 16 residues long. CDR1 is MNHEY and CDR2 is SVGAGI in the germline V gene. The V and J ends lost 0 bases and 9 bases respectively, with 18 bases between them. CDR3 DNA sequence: TGTGCCAGCAGTTACTCGGAAACAGGACTACAGGGTGAGCAGTTCTTC. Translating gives CASSYSETGLQGEQFF.

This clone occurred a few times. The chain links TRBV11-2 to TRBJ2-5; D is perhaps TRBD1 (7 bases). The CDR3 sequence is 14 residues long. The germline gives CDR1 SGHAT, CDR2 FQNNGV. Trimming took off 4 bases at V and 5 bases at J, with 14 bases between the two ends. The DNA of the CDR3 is TGTGCCAGCAGCTCGGAGGGGGCGCGGGAGACCCAGTACTTC. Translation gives CASSSEGARETQYF.

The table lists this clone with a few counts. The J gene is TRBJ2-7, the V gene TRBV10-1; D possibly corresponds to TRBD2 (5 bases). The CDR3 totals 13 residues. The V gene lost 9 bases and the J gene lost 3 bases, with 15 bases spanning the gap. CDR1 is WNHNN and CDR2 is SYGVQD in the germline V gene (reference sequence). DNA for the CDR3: TGCGCCAGACCCTTCATTGGACTCTACGAGCAGTACTTC. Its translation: CARPFIGLYEQYF.

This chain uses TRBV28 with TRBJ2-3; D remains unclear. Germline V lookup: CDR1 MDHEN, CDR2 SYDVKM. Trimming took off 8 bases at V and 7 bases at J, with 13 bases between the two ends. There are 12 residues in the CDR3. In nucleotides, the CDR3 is TGTGCCAGCGCAGCCCCCCAGCATACGCAGTATTTT. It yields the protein CASAAPQHTQYF. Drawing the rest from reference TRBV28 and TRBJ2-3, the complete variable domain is DVKVTQSSRYLVKRTGEKVFLECVQDMDHENMFWYRQDPGLGLRLIYFSYDVKMKEKGDIPEGYSVSREKKERFSLILESASTNQTSMYLCASAAPQHTQYFGPGTRLTVL.

This CDR3 is CASSLTGHGAEAFF. The CDR3 region has the DNA TGTGCCAGCAGCTTAACAGGCCATGGGGCTGAAGCTTTCTTT. The chain joins TRBV7-3 to TRBJ1-1; D is unclear. Deletions cut 0 bases from V and 6 bases from J, with 11 bases between. The length of the CDR3 is 14 residues. CDR1 is SGHTA, CDR2 FQGTGA, per germline.

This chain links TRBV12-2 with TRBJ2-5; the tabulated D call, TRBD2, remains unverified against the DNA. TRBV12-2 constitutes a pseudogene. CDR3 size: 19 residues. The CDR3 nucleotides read TGTGCAAGTCGCTTAGTCCTACCCCGACTAGCGGGGTACCAAGAGACCCAGTACTTC. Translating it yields CASRLVLPRLAGYQETQYF.

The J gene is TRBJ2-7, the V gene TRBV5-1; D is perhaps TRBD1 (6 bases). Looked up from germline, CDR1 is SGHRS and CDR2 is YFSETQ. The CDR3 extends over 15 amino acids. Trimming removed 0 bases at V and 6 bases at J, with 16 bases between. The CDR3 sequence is CASSLELGAGSEQYF. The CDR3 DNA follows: TGCGCCAGCAGCTTGGAGTTGGGGGCCGGGTCCGAGCAGTACTTC.

CDR3: CAISESNWGTSYEQYF. CDR3 bases: TGTGCCATCAGTGAGTCGAATTGGGGCACCTCTTACGAGCAGTACTTC. The chain has TRBV10-3 and TRBJ2-7, with D possibly matching TRBD1 (5 bases). This CDR3 has 16 amino acids. The V end lost 0 bases, the J end lost 4 bases, and 16 bases lay between the germline ends. Per the germline V gene, CDR1 is ENHRY and CDR2 is SYGVKD.

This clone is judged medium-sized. In DNA form, the CDR3 reads TGTGCCAGCAGCTCTCTCCTAGGCGCCGGGGAGCTGTTTTTT. It translates to CASSSLLGAGELFF. The chain links TRBV11-2 to TRBJ2-2, with D hard to call. V dropped 4 bases and J dropped 6 bases, with 12 bases sitting between them. CDR3 length: 14 residues. Germline V gives CDR1 SGHAT, CDR2 FQNNGV.

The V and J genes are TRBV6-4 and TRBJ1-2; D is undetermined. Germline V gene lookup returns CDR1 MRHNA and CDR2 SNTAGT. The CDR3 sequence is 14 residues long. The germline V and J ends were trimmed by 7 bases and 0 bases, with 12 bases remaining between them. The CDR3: CASKKTSANYGYTF. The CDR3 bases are TGTGCCAGCAAAAAGACATCCGCTAACTATGGCTACACCTTC.

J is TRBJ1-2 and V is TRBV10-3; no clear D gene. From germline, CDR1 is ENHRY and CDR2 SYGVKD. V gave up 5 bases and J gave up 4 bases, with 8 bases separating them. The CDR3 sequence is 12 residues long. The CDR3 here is CAISSGPYGYTF. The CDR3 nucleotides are TGTGCCATCAGTTCTGGTCCCTATGGCTACACCTTC.

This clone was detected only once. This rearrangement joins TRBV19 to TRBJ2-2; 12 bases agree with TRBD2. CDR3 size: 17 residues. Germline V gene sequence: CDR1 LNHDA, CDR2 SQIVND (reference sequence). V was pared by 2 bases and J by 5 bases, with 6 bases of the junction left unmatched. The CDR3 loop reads CASSISLAGGWTGELFF. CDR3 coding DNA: TGTGCCAGTAGTATAAGTCTAGCGGGAGGGTGGACCGGGGAGCTGTTTTTT.

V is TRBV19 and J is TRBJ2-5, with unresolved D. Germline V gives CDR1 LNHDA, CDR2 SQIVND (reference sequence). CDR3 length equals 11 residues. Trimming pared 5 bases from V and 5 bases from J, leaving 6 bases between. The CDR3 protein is CASSQWETQYF. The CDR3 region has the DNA TGTGCCAGTAGTCAGTGGGAGACCCAGTACTTC.

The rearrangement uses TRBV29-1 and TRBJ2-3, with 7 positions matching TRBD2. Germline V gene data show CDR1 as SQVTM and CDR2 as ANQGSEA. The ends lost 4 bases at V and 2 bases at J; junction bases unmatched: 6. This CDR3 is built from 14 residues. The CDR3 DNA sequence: TGCAGCGTTGGGGCGGGAGCGAACACAGATACGCAGTATTTT. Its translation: CSVGAGANTDTQYF.

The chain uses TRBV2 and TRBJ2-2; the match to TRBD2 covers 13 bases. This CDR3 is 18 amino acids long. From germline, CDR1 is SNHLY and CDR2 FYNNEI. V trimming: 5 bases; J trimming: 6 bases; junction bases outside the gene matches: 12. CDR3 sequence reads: CASSLEGPGLAGPGELFF. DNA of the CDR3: TGTGCCAGCAGTCTAGAAGGCCCGGGACTAGCGGGACCCGGGGAGCTGTTTTTT.

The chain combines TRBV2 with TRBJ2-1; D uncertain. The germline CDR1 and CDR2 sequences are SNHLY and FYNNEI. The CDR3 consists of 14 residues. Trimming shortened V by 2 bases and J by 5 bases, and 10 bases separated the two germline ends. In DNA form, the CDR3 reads TGTGCCAGCAGTGAATCTGGGTGGGACAATGAGCAGTTCTTC. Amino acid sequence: CASSESGWDNEQFF. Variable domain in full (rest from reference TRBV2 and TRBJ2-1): EPEVTQTPSHQVTQMGQEVILRCVPISNHLYFYWYRQILGQKVEFLVSFYNNEISEKSEIFDDQFSVERPDGSNFTLKIRSTKLEDSAMYFCASSESGWDNEQFFGPGTRLTVL.

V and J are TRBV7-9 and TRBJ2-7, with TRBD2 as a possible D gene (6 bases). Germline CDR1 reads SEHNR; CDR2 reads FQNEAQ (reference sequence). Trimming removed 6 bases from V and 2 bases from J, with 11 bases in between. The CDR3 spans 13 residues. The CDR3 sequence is CASSGRGTYEQYF. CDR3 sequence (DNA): TGTGCCAGCAGTGGGCGGGGAACCTACGAGCAGTACTTC.

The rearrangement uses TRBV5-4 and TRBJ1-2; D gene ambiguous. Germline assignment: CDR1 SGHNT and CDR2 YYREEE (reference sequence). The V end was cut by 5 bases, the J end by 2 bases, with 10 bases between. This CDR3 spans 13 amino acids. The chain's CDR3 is CASRSVGNYGYTF. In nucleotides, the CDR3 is TGTGCCAGCAGATCGGTAGGCAACTATGGCTACACCTTC.

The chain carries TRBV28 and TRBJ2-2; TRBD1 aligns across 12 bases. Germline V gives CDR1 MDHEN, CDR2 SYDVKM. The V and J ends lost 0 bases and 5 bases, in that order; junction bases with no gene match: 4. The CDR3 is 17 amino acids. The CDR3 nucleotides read TGTGCCAGCAGTTTATGGGGACAGGGGGCTTGGACCGGGGAGCTGTTTTTT. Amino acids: CASSLWGQGAWTGELFF.

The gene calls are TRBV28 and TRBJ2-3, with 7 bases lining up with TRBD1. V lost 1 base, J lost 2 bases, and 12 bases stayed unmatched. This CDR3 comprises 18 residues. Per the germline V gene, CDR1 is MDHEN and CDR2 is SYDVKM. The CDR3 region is CASSLSGTTGDFTDTQYF. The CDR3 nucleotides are TGTGCCAGCAGTTTATCGGGCACAACAGGGGATTTCACAGATACGCAGTATTTT.

The CDR3 here is CASTGPRDRGYGYTF. DNA of the CDR3: TGTGCCAGTACCGGACCCCGGGACAGGGGCTATGGCTACACCTTC. This chain uses TRBV19 with TRBJ1-2, with 10 bases matching TRBD1. This CDR3 has 15 amino acids. Germline V gene data show CDR1 as LNHDA and CDR2 as SQIVND (reference sequence). Germline trimming cut 7 bases from V and 4 bases from J; bases unmatched to any gene: 9. Using reference TRBV19 and TRBJ1-2 for the parts outside the CDR3, the full variable domain is DGGITQSPKYLFRKEGQNVTLSCEQNLNHDAMYWYRQDPGQGLRLIYYSQIVNDFQKGDIAEGYSVSREKKESFPLTVTSAQKNPTAFYLCASTGPRDRGYGYTFGSGTRLTVV.